A selection of T cell receptor beta chains follows, all from one sample in a study of T cells after yellow fever vaccination. One entry per CDR3 protein, called by TCRdb with MiXCR from the 5' RACE reads. Altogether just under 600,000 distinct CDR3 sequences are present, approximately 15% being singletons, with the ten largest covering about an eighth. The sequencing used PBMCs, collected on the day of the yellow fever booster vaccination. The receptors originated from a man aged 25 to 40 who received the YFV17D yellow fever vaccine. Both conserved end residues are part of each CDR3.

V: TRBV7-6; J: TRBJ2-1; CDR3: CASSFGGVDYNEQFF
V: TRBV7-3; J: TRBJ2-7; CDR3: CASSSTGGYEQYF
V: TRBV24-1; J: TRBJ1-1; CDR3: CATSDPRTGGTEAFF
V: TRBV24-1; J: TRBJ2-1; CDR3: CATSPSGRGTYNEQFF
V: TRBV5-1; J: TRBJ2-3; CDR3: CASSLEGVADTQYF
V: TRBV27; J: TRBJ2-7; CDR3: CASSLSGTSGGYEQYF
V: TRBV7-2; J: TRBJ2-1; CDR3: CASSSGSSTYNEQFF
V: TRBV10-2; J: TRBJ2-3; CDR3: CASSGVTSTDTQYF
V: TRBV12-3/TRBV12-4; J: TRBJ2-2; CDR3: CASSFGTGGVGELFF
V: TRBV7-2; J: TRBJ2-3; CDR3: CASTLGGASTDTQYF
V: TRBV7-2; J: TRBJ2-7; CDR3: CASSPFPGLYEQYF
V: TRBV19; J: TRBJ2-7; CDR3: CASSVLGGRASTGTYEQYF
V: TRBV7-2; J: TRBJ2-7; CDR3: CASSLGPAGGGYEQYF
V: TRBV30; J: TRBJ1-2; CDR3: CAWTFGRRGYTF
V: TRBV20-1; J: TRBJ2-1; CDR3: CSARDNQARLAGREQFF
V: TRBV20-1; J: TRBJ2-1; CDR3: CSARDSLAGSYNEQFF